These T cell receptor beta chains were read from a single sample in a study of shared clonotypes between healthy human individuals. TCRdb's table, derived via immunoSEQ multiplex PCR, lists solely in-frame clones and lacks some. The table shows roughly 1,100,000 clones, with roughly 80% occurring only once. The sequencing input was memory CD4+ T cells sorted from blood. Receptors were obtained from a man aged 18 to 29 in good health. Each CDR3 is given with its conserved first and last residue. D genes are given only for firm matches. The size of a clone is reported for some rows only, either as once, few or many, or as a class for expanded clones.

CDR3 DNA: TGCGCCAGCAGCTTGGGGGTAAATGAGCAGTTCTTC; CDR3 protein: CASSLGVNEQFF; clone size: .; D gene: .; V gene: TRBV5-1; J gene: TRBJ2-1
CDR3 DNA: TGCGCCAGCAGCCAAGATAACTTGCAGATTGAGCAGTTCTTC; CDR3 protein: CASSQDNLQIEQFF; clone size: .; D gene: .; V gene: TRBV4-3; J gene: TRBJ2-1
CDR3 DNA: TGTGCCAGCAGCACGCTAGCGGGAGGGGGGTACGAGCAGTACTTC; CDR3 protein: CASSTLAGGGYEQYF; clone size: .; D gene: TRBD2; V gene: TRBV5-4; J gene: TRBJ2-7
CDR3 DNA: TGCGCCAGCAGCTTGGGGACAGGGGTGGATGAGCAGTTCTTC; CDR3 protein: CASSLGTGVDEQFF; clone size: many; D gene: TRBD1; V gene: TRBV5-1; J gene: TRBJ2-1
CDR3 DNA: TGTGCCAGCGGGAAAGACAGGGGGAGCGAGCAGTACTTC; CDR3 protein: CASGKDRGSEQYF; clone size: .; D gene: TRBD1; V gene: TRBV14; J gene: TRBJ2-7
CDR3 DNA: TGCGCCAGCAGCTCACAGGTTAGCTCCTACGAGCAGTACTTC; CDR3 protein: CASSSQVSSYEQYF; clone size: .; D gene: .; V gene: TRBV4-1; J gene: TRBJ2-7
CDR3 DNA: TGCGCCAGCAGCCAAGAGCTTTCCGCGGGACTTGGGAATGAGCAGTTCTTC; CDR3 protein: CASSQELSAGLGNEQFF; clone size: .; D gene: .; V gene: TRBV4-3; J gene: TRBJ2-1
CDR3 DNA: TGCAGCGTGGTTCTCGGACAGGGGGGCAGAGGCTACACCTTC; CDR3 protein: CSVVLGQGGRGYTF; clone size: .; D gene: TRBD1; V gene: TRBV29-1; J gene: TRBJ1-2
CDR3 DNA: TGTGCCAGCAGTTGGGCTAGGTTCGGCGGGGAGCTGTTTTTT; CDR3 protein: CASSWARFGGELFF; clone size: .; D gene: .; V gene: TRBV6-1; J gene: TRBJ2-2
CDR3 DNA: TGTGCCAGTATGGCAGGGGGTCCCCGCAATCAGCCCCAGCATTTT; CDR3 protein: CASMAGGPRNQPQHF; clone size: .; D gene: TRBD1; V gene: TRBV19; J gene: TRBJ1-5
CDR3 DNA: TGTGCCAGCAGCTTGCAGACAGGGGTGTCCGGGGAGCTGTTTTTT; CDR3 protein: CASSLQTGVSGELFF; clone size: once; D gene: TRBD1; V gene: TRBV5-4; J gene: TRBJ2-2
CDR3 DNA: TGTGCCAGCAGTTTGAACCAACAGCACCAGTTCTTC; CDR3 protein: CASSLNQQHQFF; clone size: .; D gene: .; V gene: TRBV6-6; J gene: TRBJ2-1
CDR3 DNA: TGTGCCAGCAGCTTAGGGGACGGCGGGAGGGCCGGTCCCGAGCAGTACTTC; CDR3 protein: CASSLGDGGRAGPEQYF; clone size: .; D gene: TRBD2; V gene: TRBV7-2; J gene: TRBJ2-7
CDR3 DNA: TGTGCCATCAGTGAGTTCGGAAACACCAAAAACATTCAGTACTTC; CDR3 protein: CAISEFGNTKNIQYF; clone size: .; D gene: .; V gene: TRBV10-3; J gene: TRBJ2-4
CDR3 DNA: TGTGCCAGCAGCTTAGAGGGGACGAGAGGCTACACCTTC; CDR3 protein: CASSLEGTRGYTF; clone size: .; D gene: .; V gene: TRBV5-4; J gene: TRBJ1-2
CDR3 DNA: TGTGCCAGCAGCTTAGGCCATGGATCGCTAAACACCGGGGAGCTGTTTTTT; CDR3 protein: CASSLGHGSLNTGELFF; clone size: .; D gene: .; V gene: TRBV13; J gene: TRBJ2-2
CDR3 DNA: TGTGCCAGCTCACCTTTTTCGGGGGATGAGCAGTTCTTC; CDR3 protein: CASSPFSGDEQFF; clone size: few; D gene: .; V gene: TRBV18; J gene: TRBJ2-1
CDR3 DNA: TGTGCCATCAATGGACCTGTAGGCAGTGAAGCTTTCTTT; CDR3 protein: CAINGPVGSEAFF; clone size: .; D gene: .; V gene: TRBV10-3; J gene: TRBJ1-1
CDR3 DNA: TGTGCCAGCGGGGACCTGAACACTGAAGCTTTCTTT; CDR3 protein: CASGDLNTEAFF; clone size: .; D gene: .; V gene: TRBV5-6; J gene: TRBJ1-1
CDR3 DNA: TGTGCCAGCAGCTTAACAGGGAGGACTGAAGCTTTCTTT; CDR3 protein: CASSLTGRTEAFF; clone size: many; D gene: .; V gene: TRBV7-8; J gene: TRBJ1-1
CDR3 DNA: TGTGCCAGCAGCCGTAGGGCCGACACTGAAGCTTTCTTT; CDR3 protein: CASSRRADTEAFF; clone size: many; D gene: .; V gene: TRBV7-3; J gene: TRBJ1-1
CDR3 DNA: TGTGCCAGCAGTTACGCGGGGGGCGGGATGGAGACCCAGTACTTC; CDR3 protein: CASSYAGGGMETQYF; clone size: .; D gene: TRBD2; V gene: TRBV6-6; J gene: TRBJ2-5
CDR3 DNA: TGTGCCAGCAGTTTATGGGGTGACAGGGACGGACAAAAACTGTTTTTT; CDR3 protein: CASSLWGDRDGQKLFF; clone size: .; D gene: TRBD1; V gene: TRBV28; J gene: TRBJ1-4
CDR3 DNA: TGTGCCAGCAGACCCACAGGGGGTCGGATCCACACTGAAGCTTTCTTT; CDR3 protein: CASRPTGGRIHTEAFF; clone size: few; D gene: TRBD1; V gene: TRBV5-6; J gene: TRBJ1-1
CDR3 DNA: TGTGCCACCAGCAGAGGGGGGTTACAGGGCGGGCCCCAGCATTTT; CDR3 protein: CATSRGGLQGGPQHF; clone size: .; D gene: .; V gene: TRBV15; J gene: TRBJ1-5
CDR3 DNA: TGTGCCAGCAGTTTAGGTCGCAGAAGCACAGATACGCAGTATTTT; CDR3 protein: CASSLGRRSTDTQYF; clone size: .; D gene: .; V gene: TRBV27; J gene: TRBJ2-3